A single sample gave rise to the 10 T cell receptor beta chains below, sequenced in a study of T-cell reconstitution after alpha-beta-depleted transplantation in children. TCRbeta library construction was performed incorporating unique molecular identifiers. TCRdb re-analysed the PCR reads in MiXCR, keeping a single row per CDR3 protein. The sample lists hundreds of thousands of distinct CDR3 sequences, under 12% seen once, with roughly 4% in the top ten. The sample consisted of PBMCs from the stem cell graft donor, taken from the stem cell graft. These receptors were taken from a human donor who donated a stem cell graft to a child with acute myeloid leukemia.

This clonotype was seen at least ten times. The CDR3 reads CSVTPVLAGGEQFF. The CDR3 DNA reads TGCAGCGTTACTCCGGTACTAGCGGGGGGTGAGCAGTTCTTC. The chain recombines TRBV29-1 with TRBJ2-1, with 12 bases aligning to TRBD2. J gave up 9 bases and V 5 bases, and 8 bases lay outside the gene matches. CDR1 and CDR2 from the germline V gene are SQVTM and ANQGSEA. The CDR3 is 14 residues long.

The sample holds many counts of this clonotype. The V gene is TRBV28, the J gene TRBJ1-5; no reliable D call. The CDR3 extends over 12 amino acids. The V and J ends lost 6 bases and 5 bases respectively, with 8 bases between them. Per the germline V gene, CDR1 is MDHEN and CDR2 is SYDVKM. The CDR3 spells CASRDGDQPQHF. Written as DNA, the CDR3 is TGTGCCAGCAGAGACGGGGATCAGCCCCAGCATTTT.

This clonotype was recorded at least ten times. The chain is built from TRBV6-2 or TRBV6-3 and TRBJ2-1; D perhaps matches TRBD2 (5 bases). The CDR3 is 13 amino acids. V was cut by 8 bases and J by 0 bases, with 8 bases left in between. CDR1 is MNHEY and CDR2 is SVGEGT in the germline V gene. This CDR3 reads CASVASSYNEQFF. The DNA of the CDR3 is TGTGCCAGCGTAGCGAGCTCCTACAATGAGCAGTTCTTC.

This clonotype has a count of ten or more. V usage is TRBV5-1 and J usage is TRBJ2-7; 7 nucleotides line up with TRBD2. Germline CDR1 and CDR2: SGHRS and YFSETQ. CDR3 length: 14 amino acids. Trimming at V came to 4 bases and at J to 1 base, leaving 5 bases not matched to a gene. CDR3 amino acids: CASSPGLFSYEQYF. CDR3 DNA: TGCGCCAGCAGCCCGGGACTATTTTCCTACGAGCAGTACTTC.

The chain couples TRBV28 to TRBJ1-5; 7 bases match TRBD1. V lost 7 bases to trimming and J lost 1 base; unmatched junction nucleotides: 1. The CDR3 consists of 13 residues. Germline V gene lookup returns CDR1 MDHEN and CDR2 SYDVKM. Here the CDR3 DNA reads TGTGCCAGCATCAGGGGGAGCAATCAGCCCCAGCATTTT. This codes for CASIRGSNQPQHF.

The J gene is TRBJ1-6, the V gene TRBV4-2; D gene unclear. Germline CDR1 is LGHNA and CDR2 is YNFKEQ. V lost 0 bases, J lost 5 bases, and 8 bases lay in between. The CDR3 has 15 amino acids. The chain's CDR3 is CASSQDRIDNSPLHF. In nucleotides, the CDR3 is TGTGCCAGCAGCCAAGATCGGATTGATAATTCACCCCTCCACTTT.

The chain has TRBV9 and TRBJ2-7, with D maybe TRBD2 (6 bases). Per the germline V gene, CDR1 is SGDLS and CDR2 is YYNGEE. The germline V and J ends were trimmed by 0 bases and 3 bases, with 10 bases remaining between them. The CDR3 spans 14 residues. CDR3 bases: TGTGCCAGCAGCGTAGGAGTGGGAGGCTACGAGCAGTACTTC. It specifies CASSVGVGGYEQYF. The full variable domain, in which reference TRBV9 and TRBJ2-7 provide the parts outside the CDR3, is DSGVTQTPKHLITATGQRVTLRCSPRSGDLSVYWYQQSLDQGLQFLIQYYNGEERAKGNILERFSAQQFPDLHSELNLSSLELGDSALYFCASSVGVGGYEQYFGPGTRLTVT.

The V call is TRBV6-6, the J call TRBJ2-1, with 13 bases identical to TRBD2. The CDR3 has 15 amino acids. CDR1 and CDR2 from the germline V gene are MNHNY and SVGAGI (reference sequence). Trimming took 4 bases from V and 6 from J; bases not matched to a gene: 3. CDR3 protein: CASSFWTSGSNEQFF. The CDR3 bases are TGTGCCAGCAGTTTCTGGACTAGCGGGAGCAATGAGCAGTTCTTC.

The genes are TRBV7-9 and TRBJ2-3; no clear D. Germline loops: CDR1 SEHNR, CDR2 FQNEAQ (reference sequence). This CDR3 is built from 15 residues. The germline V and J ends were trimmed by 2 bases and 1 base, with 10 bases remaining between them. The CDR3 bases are TGTGCCAGCAGCTTAAAGGAAACCCGCACAGATACGCAGTATTTT. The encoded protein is CASSLKETRTDTQYF. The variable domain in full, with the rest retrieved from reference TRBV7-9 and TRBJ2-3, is DTGVSQNPRHKITKRGQNVTFRCDPISEHNRLYWYRQTLGQGPEFLTYFQNEAQLEKSRLLSDRFSAERPKGSFSTLEIQRTEQGDSAMYLCASSLKETRTDTQYFGPGTRLTVL.

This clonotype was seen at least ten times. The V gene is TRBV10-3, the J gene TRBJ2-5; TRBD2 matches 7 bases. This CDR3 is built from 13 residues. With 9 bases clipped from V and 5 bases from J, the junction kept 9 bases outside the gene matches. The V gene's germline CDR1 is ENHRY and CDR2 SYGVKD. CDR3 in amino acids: CAIGGGPGETQYF. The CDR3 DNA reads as TGTGCCATTGGGGGAGGGCCGGGCGAGACCCAGTACTTC.